The 27 T cell receptor beta chains below come from one sample, sequenced in a study of human T cells and chemical hapten exposure (dated by TCRdb to the early 2020s). Library preparation was by RACE. TCRdb records NextSeq 500 as the sequencer. Using fastp trimming at Q25 and MiXCR clonotype assembly, TCRdb reanalyzed the public sequencing data and kept in-frame beta chains. Under each unique CDR3 protein, matching rows form one entry showing the most common genes and DNA. This sample has fewer than 200,000 distinct CDR3 sequences in its table, and more than 25% of those were observed once. In total, the top ten clones hold less than 3% of the sample. In light of the paper, this sample's time point label describes: pre-sensitization, week 0. The sample's treatment or condition label, decoded: therapeutic diphenylcyclopropenone sensitization with weekly scalp DPC. The sequences come from whole blood, collected in connection with sensitization to the hapten diphenylcyclopropenone (DPC). Receptor source: a woman aged 25-40 years with alopecia areata. Some clones in this sample may be carry-over from other donors' samples.

This clonotype was counted between two and nine times. V usage is TRBV12-3 or TRBV12-4 and J usage is TRBJ1-1; D gene ambiguous. CDR3 size: 14 residues. Trimming shortened V by 5 bases and J by 1 base, and 11 bases separated the two germline ends. For the CDR3, the DNA is TGTGCCAGCAGTGCCTTGACCCGGAACACTGAAGCTTTCTTT. Translating it yields CASSALTRNTEAFF.

The CDR3 here is CASSSGQGNGEKLFF. The CDR3 nucleotides are TGTGCCAGCAGCTCGGGACAGGGGAATGGAGAAAAACTGTTTTTT. This chain uses TRBV11-2 with TRBJ1-4; 10 nucleotides agree with TRBD1. Trimming at V came to 4 bases and at J to 8 bases, leaving 7 bases not matched to a gene. The CDR3 has 15 amino acids. Germline values: CDR1 SGHAT, CDR2 FQNNGV.

The chain recombines TRBV11-3 with TRBJ2-5; D call uncertain. V was pared by 5 bases and J by 3 bases, with 13 bases between. This CDR3 contains 14 residues. Germline V gives CDR1 SGHNT, CDR2 YENEEA. CDR3 coding DNA: TGTGCCAGCAGCGGTCAGGTCCGGGAAGAGACCCAGTACTTC. It specifies CASSGQVREETQYF. Full variable domain (remainder filled in from reference TRBV11-3 and TRBJ2-5): EAGVVQSPRYKIIEKKQPVAFWCNPISGHNTLYWYLQNLGQGPELLIRYENEEAVDDSQLPKDRFSAERLKGVDSTLKIQPAELGDSAVYLCASSGQVREETQYFGPGTRLLVL.

The chain combines TRBV18 with TRBJ2-5; D gene unclear. Germline V gene sequence: CDR1 KGHSH, CDR2 LQKENI. The CDR3 is 13 residues long. The V end was cut by 1 base, the J end by 3 bases, with 6 bases between. The CDR3 sequence is CASSPLQEETQYF. DNA for the CDR3: TGTGCCAGCTCACCACTGCAGGAAGAGACCCAGTACTTC.

The chain recombines TRBV7-2 with TRBJ2-3, with D maybe TRBD1 (6 bases). Trimming removed 5 bases from V and 11 bases from J, with 20 bases in between. CDR3 length: 14 residues. Germline values: CDR1 SGHTA, CDR2 FQGNSA. CDR3 residues: CASSPPGTQMRQYF. CDR3 bases: TGTGCCAGCAGCCCCCCCGGGACACAGATGAGGCAGTATTTT.

The V and J genes are TRBV29-1 and TRBJ1-1; tentative D call: TRBD1 (5 bases). The CDR3 consists of 14 residues. Looked up from germline, CDR1 is SQVTM and CDR2 is ANQGSEA. The V and J ends lost 5 bases and 1 base respectively, with 14 bases between them. CDR3 protein: CSVISFGANTEAFF. The CDR3 coding sequence is TGCAGCGTTATATCCTTCGGGGCGAACACTGAAGCTTTCTTT.

The chain couples TRBV29-1 to TRBJ2-7; D may be TRBD2 (6 bases). V dropped 5 bases and J dropped 0 bases, with 11 bases sitting between them. The CDR3 is 13 amino acids. Germline V lookup: CDR1 SQVTM, CDR2 ANQGSEA. The CDR3 nucleotides are TGCAGCGTTACAGGCGGGACCTCCTACGAGCAGTACTTC. It encodes CSVTGGTSYEQYF.

V and J are TRBV28 and TRBJ2-3, with D tentatively TRBD2 (6 bases). The CDR3 is 16 residues long. Germline V lookup: CDR1 MDHEN, CDR2 SYDVKM. V was clipped by 1 base and J by 1 base, with 12 bases between them. The DNA of the CDR3 is TGTGCCAGCAGTTTATATGGGCCGGGGGGCACAGATACGCAGTATTTT. Translating it yields CASSLYGPGGTDTQYF.

This clonotype has just a few counts. The chain combines TRBV28 with TRBJ2-7; no reliable D call. Trimming removed 8 bases at V and 1 base at J, with 12 bases between. The length of the CDR3 is 13 residues. Germline V lookup: CDR1 MDHEN, CDR2 SYDVKM. CDR3 sequence: CASCSGLSYEQYF. The CDR3 DNA is TGTGCCAGCTGCTCCGGGCTATCCTACGAGCAGTACTTC.

This chain links TRBV10-3 with TRBJ2-1, with D possibly TRBD1 on 6 matching bases. This CDR3 comprises 12 residues. The ends were cut back, 7 bases at V and 5 bases at J, with 9 bases in the middle. Germline CDR1 is ENHRY and CDR2 is SYGVKD. For the CDR3, the DNA is TGTGCCATCAAGGCAGGGGACAATGAGCAGTTCTTC. Translating it yields CAIKAGDNEQFF.

This clonotype was seen more than once but under ten times. V gene TRBV7-3 combines with J gene TRBJ2-1, with TRBD2 identical over 10 bases. Trimming removed 2 bases from V and 4 bases from J; junction bases left unmatched: 2. Per germline, CDR1 SGHTA and CDR2 FQGTGA. This CDR3 comprises 15 residues. The CDR3 loop is CASSLEAGGYNEQFF. CDR3 DNA: TGTGCCAGCAGCTTAGAAGCGGGGGGGTACAATGAGCAGTTCTTC. Looking up the rest from reference TRBV7-3 and TRBJ2-1 gives the full variable domain: GAGVSQTPSNKVTEKGKYVELRCDPISGHTALYWYRQSLGQGPEFLIYFQGTGAADDSGLPNDRFFAVRPEGSVSTLKIQRTERGDSAVYLCASSLEAGGYNEQFFGPGTRLTVL.

The V gene is TRBV28, the J gene TRBJ2-4; D gene ambiguous. CDR1 and CDR2 (germline): MDHEN, SYDVKM. CDR3 length: 12 amino acids. The ends were cut back, 4 bases at V and 8 bases at J, with 9 bases in the middle. The CDR3 coding sequence is TGTGCCAGCAGTTCCTCTGTAGACATTCAGTACTTC. Protein sequence: CASSSSVDIQYF.

This chain links TRBV15 with TRBJ2-6; the D gene is possibly TRBD1 (5 bases). CDR3 length equals 16 residues. With 3 bases removed from V and 1 base from J, the gap between germline ends came to 10 bases. The germline CDR1 and CDR2 sequences are LNHNV and YYDKDF (reference sequence). The CDR3 protein is CATSSERGSGANVLTF. For the CDR3, the DNA is TGTGCCACCAGCAGCGAAAGGGGTTCTGGGGCCAACGTCCTGACTTTC.

The rearrangement uses TRBV11-2 and TRBJ2-2; D is perhaps TRBD2 (7 bases). This CDR3 is 15 amino acids long. CDR1 and CDR2 (germline): SGHAT, FQNNGV. V was shortened by 5 bases and J by 5 bases, with 15 bases between the two germline ends. The CDR3 reads CASSRRGAVTGELFF. In DNA form, the CDR3 reads TGTGCCAGCAGCCGCCGGGGGGCTGTAACCGGGGAGCTGTTTTTT.

This clonotype was picked up a small number of times. The J gene is TRBJ2-5, the V gene TRBV28; D uncertain. Germline V lookup: CDR1 MDHEN, CDR2 SYDVKM. The CDR3 is 14 amino acids. V lost 2 bases and J lost 4, with 11 bases in between. CDR3 residues: CASSLLRARETQYF. CDR3 bases: TGTGCCAGCAGTTTACTTCGGGCCCGAGAGACCCAGTACTTC.

This clonotype was seen a handful of times. This sequence joins TRBV28 and TRBJ2-7; D not certain. The V gene lost 6 bases and the J gene lost 9 bases, with 12 bases spanning the gap. Per the germline V gene, CDR1 is MDHEN and CDR2 is SYDVKM. This CDR3 comprises 11 residues. This CDR3 is CASRDGPLQYF. The CDR3 coding sequence is TGTGCCAGCAGAGACGGACCCCTGCAGTACTTC.

This sequence joins TRBV10-3 and TRBJ2-1; 7 bases are a match to TRBD2. The germline gives CDR1 ENHRY, CDR2 SYGVKD. J was trimmed by 5 bases and V by 3 bases; bases with no gene match: 4. The CDR3 is 14 amino acids. The CDR3, as DNA: TGTGCCATCAGTGATAGCGGGCAAGACAATGAGCAGTTCTTC. Translation gives CAISDSGQDNEQFF.

V gene TRBV9 combines with J gene TRBJ2-3; D may be TRBD1 (5 bases). V was cut by 4 bases and J by 0 bases, with 15 bases left in between. Germline V gene sequence: CDR1 SGDLS, CDR2 YYNGEE. There are 16 residues in the CDR3. For the CDR3, the DNA is TGTGCCAGCAGCCAACGACAGAGCTCTAGCACAGATACGCAGTATTTT. Residues: CASSQRQSSSTDTQYF. The full variable domain, its missing parts supplied by reference TRBV9 and TRBJ2-3, is DSGVTQTPKHLITATGQRVTLRCSPRSGDLSVYWYQQSLDQGLQFLIQYYNGEERAKGNILERFSAQQFPDLHSELNLSSLELGDSALYFCASSQRQSSSTDTQYFGPGTRLTVL.

This clonotype was seen at least ten times. Sequence at one end of the junction differs from germline and may be a read error. The chain is built from TRBV29-1 and TRBJ1-1; D call uncertain. The CDR3 spans 13 residues. Germline values: CDR1 SQVTM, CDR2 ANQGSEA. The CDR3 loop is CSAEGQGDTEAFF. CDR3 sequence (DNA): TGCAGCGCTGAAGGTCAAGGAGACACTGAAGCTTTCTTT.

The gene calls are TRBV10-3 and TRBJ1-2; D uncertain. CDR3 length equals 15 residues. Germline CDR1 is ENHRY and CDR2 is SYGVKD. With 0 bases removed from V and 3 bases from J, the gap between germline ends came to 11 bases. CDR3 region: CAISESPGGDYGYTF. In DNA, the CDR3 is TGTGCCATCAGTGAGTCCCCAGGTGGAGACTATGGCTACACCTTC.

The J gene is TRBJ2-7, the V gene TRBV28; 11 bases map to TRBD2. With 8 bases clipped from V and 0 bases from J, the junction kept 3 bases outside the gene matches. The CDR3 spans 14 residues. CDR1 is MDHEN and CDR2 is SYDVKM in the germline V gene. The CDR3 here is CASGTSGSSYEQYF. CDR3 coding DNA: TGTGCCAGCGGGACTAGCGGAAGCTCCTACGAGCAGTACTTC.

This clonotype was counted between two and nine times. The chain combines TRBV6-2 or TRBV6-3 with TRBJ1-5, with TRBD1 as a possible D gene (5 bases). The CDR3 has 13 residues. CDR1 and CDR2 (germline): MNHEY, SVGEGT. V was pared by 7 bases and J by 4 bases, with 11 bases between. The chain's CDR3 is CASNRDENQPQHF. In nucleotides, the CDR3 is TGTGCCAGCAATAGGGACGAGAATCAGCCCCAGCATTTT.

The chain has TRBV27 and TRBJ1-3; D is ambiguous. This CDR3 has 17 amino acids. The germline V gene encodes CDR1 MNHEY and CDR2 SMNVEV (reference sequence). V was shortened by 5 bases and J by 1 base, with 18 bases between the two germline ends. CDR3 DNA sequence: TGTGCCAGCAGTCTCAAACATCCCGGCGGGTCTGGAAACACCATATATTTT. Encoded protein: CASSLKHPGGSGNTIYF.

This clonotype has only a few counts. V usage is TRBV9 and J usage is TRBJ1-2; perhaps TRBD1 as D (5 bases). V dropped 0 bases and J dropped 3 bases, with 6 bases sitting between them. The CDR3 is 13 residues long. Germline-derived CDR1 and CDR2 are SGDLS and YYNGEE. For the CDR3, the DNA is TGTGCCAGCAGCGTAGGGGGCGACTATGGCTACACCTTC. It translates to CASSVGGDYGYTF.

The CDR3 sequence: CSAYPQGRATFF. In DNA, the CDR3 is TGCAGTGCTTACCCACAGGGCCGGGCAACTTTCTTT. The rearrangement uses TRBV20-1 and TRBJ1-1, with D possibly matching TRBD1 (6 bases). The CDR3 consists of 12 residues. Germline V gene lookup returns CDR1 DFQATT and CDR2 SNEGSKA (reference sequence). V was trimmed by 5 bases and J by 12 bases, leaving 19 bases between them.

This clonotype was seen a few times. The rearrangement joins TRBV28 to TRBJ2-1, with a possible D match to TRBD1 (7 bases). V was pared by 4 bases and J by 2 bases, with 15 bases between. CDR1 is MDHEN and CDR2 is SYDVKM in the germline V gene. CDR3 length: 16 residues. The CDR3 DNA reads as TGTGCCAGCAGTTCTTGGTCAGGGGGGACCTACAATGAGCAGTTCTTC. This encodes CASSSWSGGTYNEQFF.

The chain is built from TRBV9 and TRBJ2-5; D might be TRBD1 or TRBD2, each matching 5 bases. V shed 3 bases and J shed 1 base, with 16 bases lying between them. Looked up from germline, CDR1 is SGDLS and CDR2 is YYNGEE. The CDR3 sequence is 16 residues long. The CDR3 nucleotides read TGTGCCAGCAGCGGGGGCCGGACGGGGAGCCAAGAGACCCAGTACTTC. It is translated as CASSGGRTGSQETQYF.